This paragraph covers one T cell receptor beta chain sequence. No antigen is known for it. Base-call qualities are not available, and no considerably larger clone is one nucleotide away. To prepare the library, the immunoSEQ multiplex PCR assay was applied. For the multiplex PCR, a mixture combining 60 forward primers for TCR Vbeta segments and 13 reverse primers for TCR Jbeta segments was used. The CDR3 region of rearranged TCR beta genes was amplified from genomic DNA with a multiplex PCR assay. Amplified TCR beta libraries were sequenced as 87-base-pair reads on the Illumina HiSeq System. On the authors' methods: In a later analysis, tens of millions of unique TCR beta chains were counted across the approximately 640 repertoires, and roughly 11 million of these chains were shared by at least two donors. A nearest-neighbor algorithm error-corrected the raw reads and collapsed the reads into unique sequences, merging closely related sequences to remove PCR and sequencing errors. Alignment of CDR3 sequences to IMGT reference sequences was used to assign V, D and J gene segments. For a sequence to be retained, a match of at least six nucleotides was required to both a V gene segment and a J gene segment. A rearrangement counted as productive if the CDR3 had no stop codons and remained in frame with V and J, and every other rearrangement counted as non-productive. CDR3 was defined by IMGT convention, running from the second conserved V-encoded cysteine to the conserved J-encoded phenylalanine. In an earlier analysis of more than 550 of the donors, sequences lacking an unambiguous match to a single V gene segment were excluded. An earlier analysis of fewer than 750 of the donors called V segments functional above 56.7% productive rearrangements and segregating when the between-donor standard deviation exceeded 5%. A statistical classification framework was built to diagnose cytomegalovirus status from the catalog of TCR beta chain sequences. In a later analysis, TCR nucleotide sequences were compared against IMGT/GENE-DB human TR gene sequences so that V and J genes could be assigned. In a later analysis, CDR3 sequences and most-parsimonious VDJ recombination scenarios were assigned using the TCRdist pipeline. In a later analysis, each TCR beta chain was defined by its CDR3 amino acid sequence together with its V-gene family, and reads without a unique V-gene family were excluded. To address suspected cross-contamination and a sequencing artifact, a later analysis removed around 590 highly shared, low-generation-probability nucleotide sequences. A later analysis calculated a clonal expansion index for each public chain from normalized within-repertoire ranks of inferred template counts. In a later analysis, generation probabilities were computed with a VDJ recombination model fitted to out-of-frame rearrangements, and the resulting probabilities were checked against IGoR. A later analysis scored TCR-TCR, TCR-HLA and TCR-CMV co-occurrence with hypergeometric tests, applying a repertoire-size bias correction to TCR pairs. In a later analysis, false discovery rates were estimated by permuting HLA or CMV assignments 20 times. In a later analysis, co-occurring TCRs were grouped using DBSCAN, with TCRdist sequence similarity added in when clustering inside HLA-allele-positive subsets. For co-occurrence clustering, repertoires with fewer than 30,000 or more than 120,000 public chains were excluded, along with 5 or 6 repertoires with anomalous nucleotide sharing. The table comes from immuneACCESS by way of TCRdb, which keeps in-frame sequences with V and J called. Part of the clones is missing from these tables; in studies checked, under half for an unresolved V gene and the rest for unknown reasons. From that table come the V and J calls and clone size; the DNA was used to work out D and trimming. For this sample the table gives 95,000 to 150,000 clones, of which approximately 80% were detected only once. The ten largest account for about 2.4% of the sample.

This entry comes from a study of cytomegalovirus exposure and HLA in healthy donors listed by TCRdb under 2017. General notes on the study: An earlier analysis of a few hundred of the donors reported about 280 Gb of sequence data and 90 million to 120 million unique TCR beta sequences obtained from around 180 million T cells. An early release covering roughly 600 HLA-typed donors comprised 250 to 350 gigabases of sequencing data and 85 million or so unique TCR sequences. Among the roughly 400 genotyped donors, around 81% belonged to the genetic ancestry cluster associated with self-reported Caucasian donors. The study aimed to test whether signatures of past pathogen exposure could be identified by cataloging public T cell receptors. The T cell repertoires of 666 subjects were profiled by immunosequencing and related to cytomegalovirus serostatus. Besides the first cohort of 500 to 700 subjects, a separate validation cohort made up of some 110 different subjects was used. The study combined high-throughput TCR immunosequencing, statistical association of individual TCRs with disease status, and machine learning to predict cytomegalovirus infection status. In a later analysis, previously published TCR beta repertoires from 550 to 750 donors were re-analyzed and high-resolution HLA genotyping was added so that TCR occurrence patterns could be studied. The later analysis used no new phenotypic data to find candidate immune exposures, relying instead on TCR beta sequences and their occurrence across donors. In an earlier analysis of 500 to 650 of the donors, high-throughput TCR beta sequencing was used to judge whether each TCR beta V gene segment behaved as functional or pseudogenic. Alongside the repertoire data, information on donor age, sex, ethnicity and CMV serostatus was compiled. A later genetic analysis used genome-wide SNP genotypes for about 60% of the roughly 700 donors, treating that subset as a discovery cohort. All discovery cohort repertoires had been generated on a single sequencing platform. HLA typing covered class I and class II loci at four-digit resolution. Typing coverage varied by locus: roughly 629-630 donors for A, B, C, DRB1 and DQB1; under 550 for DQA1; more than 600 for DPA1; roughly 450 for DPB1. Roughly five DR-DQ haplotypes were treated as single units for association and clustering because of strong linkage in the cohort. Among roughly 400 genotyped donors of the cohort, an average of around 250,000 unique TCR beta nucleotide sequences was sequenced per donor, of which roughly 17% were non-productive. The paper's findings and limits, for the study overall: Roughly uniform sequencing depth across donors was assumed in presence/absence analyses, although this assumption may not hold. A later genetic analysis reported fewer N-insertions in productive TCRs among donors in an Asian-associated ancestry cluster than the roughly 700-donor mean. Assigning TCR associations to individual alleles was difficult when HLA alleles, especially DR and DQ, strongly co-occurred. An earlier analysis of around 600 of the donors showed that most TCR beta V segments appeared in productive rearrangements either about 87% or about 30% of the time, which broadly matched IMGT annotations. Some IMGT-functional V segments, including TRBV6-2 and TRBV6-3, could not be told apart with the 87-base-pair reads, so those segments were excluded. While some public TCRs were present in many individuals, most TCR sequences turned up only very rarely across donors. Only TCR beta chains were sequenced in this cohort, and the absence of alpha or paired-chain data limited detectable features. Over 15 rarely observed V segments, including chromosome 9 orphons, were excluded from the earlier analysis of some 590 of the donors because counts were too low. Cytomegalovirus status was reported to be diagnosed by the classifier with high specificity and sensitivity in both the original and validation cohorts. CMV serostatus was the only immune exposure information available for the cohort. Compared with equally common non-associated chains, HLA-associated TCR beta chains in a later analysis were more clonally expanded and had lower generation probabilities. Several of the top co-occurrence clusters appeared to be linked to parvovirus B19, influenza, CMV and Epstein-Barr virus, according to a later analysis. Three of the identified cytomegalovirus-associated TCR beta chains were confirmed in vitro to be specific for cytomegalovirus antigens. Because some donors lacked HLA typing at each locus, the association tests relied only on the typed subset. A total of fewer than 200 TCR beta chains were listed by the study as associated with cytomegalovirus. It was suggested by the authors that the approach could potentially be generalized to other disease states and immunological phenotypes. A later analysis found that most CMV-associated TCR beta chains appeared HLA-restricted, with HLA associations seemingly driven largely by CMV exposure. Correlated functional status among segregating V segments might reflect linkage disequilibrium, but an unknown experimental factor could not be ruled out. An association between a missense DCLRE1C variant and V-gene and J-gene trimming of TCR beta chains was found in a later genetic analysis and replicated in an independent cohort. A cluster of highly shared sequence variants was judged likely to represent a technical artifact of the sequencing pipeline. A further reported finding was that TCR beta sequences accurately predicted the HLA-A and HLA-B alleles for most subjects in the first cohort. In a later analysis, TCR association rates were found to vary across HLA loci, with the most associated TCRs seen for DRB1 alleles and the fewest for HLA-C alleles. In a later analysis, some 17,000 TCR beta sequences were associated with specific HLA alleles at a false discovery rate of 0.05.

The cohort comprised around 700 healthy bone marrow donors. All cohort members were sampled while nominally healthy, although unrecorded immune exposures were likely present. The donor was CMV seronegative and was included in the group of over 300 seronegative cohort members. A peripheral blood sample was provided by each donor, and peripheral blood mononuclear cells were used for TCR beta sequencing. Genomic DNA was extracted from the blood cell samples with the Qiagen DNeasy Blood Extraction Kit. V loses 8 bases of germline sequence and J loses 7 bases, and the interval between the two ends is 14 bases. Including the terminal cysteine and phenylalanine, the CDR3 comprises 12 residues. Only the CDR3 DNA is retained, 36 bases long and in frame from the first base. CDR1 and CDR2 were assigned from the germline V gene as MNHEY and SVGAGI.

The specimen was PBMCs. The V gene is TRBV6-5 and the J gene is TRBJ1-2; perhaps TRBD1 is the D gene, with 6 bases matching. This TCR derives from a woman aged 40 to 55 in good health and CMV-seronegative. The bases read TGTGCCAGCTCCGCAGGGGAGGGTGGCTACACCTTC. Translation gives CASSAGEGGYTF.